This T cell receptor beta chain appears in the sequencing data of a study of a mutant IDH1 vaccine in newly diagnosed glioma. Study as a whole: Every participant had undergone radiotherapy, temozolomide, or both before, and most underwent both.

The CDR3 totals 17 residues. The ends lost 1 base at V and 7 bases at J; junction bases unmatched: 15. Germline values: CDR1 SGHDN, CDR2 FVKESK. A word on this clone: Antigen specificity is unknown.

Study-wide results and caveats: Immune responses arising from the vaccine appeared in 90% to 95% of patients.

Time point reported: week 35, safety follow-up. Vaccination used 300 ug of mutant IDH1 20-mer peptide per dose, with topical imiquimod. Using immunoSEQ multiplex PCR, the repertoire was profiled, and TCRdb retains in-frame clones only, with some absent. Of around 53,000 clones listed, under 85% were seen once; the top ten hold approximately 6.3%. The rearrangement uses TRBV14 and TRBJ1-2; 7 nucleotides match TRBD1. The source was PBMCs, collected from a glioma patient whose treatment included an IDH1 peptide vaccine. This clonotype was sampled from a middle-aged man with glioma. CDR3 nucleotide sequence: TGTGCCAGCAGCCAAGGTTTGGCGAGACAGGGCATCGGTGGCTACACCTTC. As protein: CASSQGLARQGIGGYTF.